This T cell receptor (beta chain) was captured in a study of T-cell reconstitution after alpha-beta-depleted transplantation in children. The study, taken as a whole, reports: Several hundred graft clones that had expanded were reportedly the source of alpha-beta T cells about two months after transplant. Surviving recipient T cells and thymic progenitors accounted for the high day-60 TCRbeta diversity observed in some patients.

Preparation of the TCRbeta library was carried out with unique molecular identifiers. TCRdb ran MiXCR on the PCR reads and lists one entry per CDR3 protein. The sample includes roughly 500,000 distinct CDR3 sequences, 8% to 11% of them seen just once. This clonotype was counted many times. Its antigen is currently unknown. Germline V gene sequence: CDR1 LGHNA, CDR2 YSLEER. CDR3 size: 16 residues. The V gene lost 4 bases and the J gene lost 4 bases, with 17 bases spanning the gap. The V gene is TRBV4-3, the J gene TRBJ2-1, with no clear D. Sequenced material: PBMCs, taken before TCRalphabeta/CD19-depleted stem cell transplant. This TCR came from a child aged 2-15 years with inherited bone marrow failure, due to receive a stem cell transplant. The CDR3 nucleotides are TGCGCCAGCAGCCCCAGCTCCGGGTCCGCTTACAATGAGCAGTTCTTC. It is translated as CASSPSSGSAYNEQFF.